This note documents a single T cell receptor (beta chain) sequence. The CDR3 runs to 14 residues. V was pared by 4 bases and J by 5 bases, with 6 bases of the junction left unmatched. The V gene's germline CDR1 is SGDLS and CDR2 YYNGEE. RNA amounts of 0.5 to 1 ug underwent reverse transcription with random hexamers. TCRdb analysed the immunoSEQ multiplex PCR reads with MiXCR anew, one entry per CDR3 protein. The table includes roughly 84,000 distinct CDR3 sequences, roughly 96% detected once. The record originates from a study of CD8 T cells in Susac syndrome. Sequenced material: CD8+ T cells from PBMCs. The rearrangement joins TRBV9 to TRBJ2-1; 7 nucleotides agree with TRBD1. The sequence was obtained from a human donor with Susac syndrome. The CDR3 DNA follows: TGTGCCAGCAGCCAAAATACAGGGGACAATGAGCAGTTCTTC. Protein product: CASSQNTGDNEQFF.